This T cell receptor (beta chain) was retrieved from a study of T cell repertoires in cytomegalovirus infection (dated by TCRdb to about 2019). Background for the entire study: Because public TCR beta signatures pointed to carriage of CMV infection together with the matching HLA type, the HLA type of each donor mattered for the analysis.

The sequencer listed for this sample is Illumina HiSeq 1500. In TCRdb, the public reads were trimmed at Q25 with fastp and aligned with MiXCR, with productive beta chains retained. CDR3 protein sequences are deduplicated, and each keeps its most common genes and DNA. Within this sample are over 450,000 distinct CDR3 sequences, with approximately 10% of them counted one time only. Of the sample, 10% is held by the ten largest clones. Beyond this particular receptor, the publication reports: Cumulative frequency of public TCR beta family members discriminated carriers of CMV infection plus the relevant HLA type in this cohort and an independent approximately 350-donor cohort. The ex vivo response was dominated by HLA-C-restricted CMV-specific TCR beta clonotypes, which also provided the single most frequent clonotype in two of eight donors.

CDR3 length: 12 amino acids, cysteine to phenylalanine. Just the 36-base CDR3 DNA is kept, in frame starting at base 1. The trim is 5 bases for V and 7 bases for J, with a gap of 9 bases between the germline ends. As encoded in the germline V gene, CDR1 is SGHAT while CDR2 is FQNNGV. Concerning this clonotype: No antigen is known for it. Being one base from a much bigger clone, this may be a read error.

The receptor chain draws on TRBV11-2 and TRBJ2-4, with the D gene not confidently named. The clonotype originates from a human donor in good health (CMV status not recorded). Some clones in this sample may be carry-over from other donors' samples. Sequenced: PBMCs. The DNA reads TGTGCCAGCAGCCGGAAGGAGAACATTCAGTACTTC. Its protein product is CASSRKENIQYF.